This TCR beta chain is drawn from a study of T cell repertoires in cytomegalovirus infection. Study-wide results and limits: The ex vivo response showed dominance by HLA-C-restricted CMV-specific TCR beta clonotypes.

TCRdb reprocessed the reads with MiXCR, giving one entry per CDR3 protein. The table lists around 550,000 distinct CDR3 sequences, less than 30% of them singletons. Trimming pared 0 bases from V and 5 bases from J, leaving 17 bases between. The CDR3 is 16 amino acids. From germline, CDR1 is SGHRS and CDR2 YFSETQ. Turning to this clonotype: The antigen is unknown.

What was sequenced was PBMCs. The chain combines TRBV5-1 with TRBJ1-1; maybe TRBD1 (6 bases). The receptor was derived from a human donor in good health (CMV status not recorded). Some clones in this sample may be carry-over from other donors' samples. The CDR3 sequence: CASSLDWQGRITEAFF. Here the CDR3 DNA reads TGCGCCAGCAGCTTGGATTGGCAGGGGAGGATAACTGAAGCTTTCTTT. Supplemented by reference TRBV5-1 and TRBJ1-1, the full variable domain reads KAGVTQTPRYLIKTRGQQVTLSCSPISGHRSVSWYQQTPGQGLQFLFEYFSETQRNKGNFPGRFSGRQFSNSRSEMNVSTLELGDSALYLCASSLDWQGRITEAFFGQGTRLTVV.